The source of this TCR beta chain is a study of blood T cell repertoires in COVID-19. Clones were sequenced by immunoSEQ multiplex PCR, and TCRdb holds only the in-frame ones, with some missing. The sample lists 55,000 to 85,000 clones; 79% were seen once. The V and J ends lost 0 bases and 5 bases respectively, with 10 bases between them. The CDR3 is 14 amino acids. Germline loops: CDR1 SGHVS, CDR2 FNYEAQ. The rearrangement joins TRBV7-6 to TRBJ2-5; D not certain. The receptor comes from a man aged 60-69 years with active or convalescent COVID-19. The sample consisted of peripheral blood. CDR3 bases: TGTGCCAGCAGCTTAGCGACCGGGTTGGAGACCCAGTACTTC. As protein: CASSLATGLETQYF.